The TCR beta chain described here comes from a study of T cell responses to AZD1222 COVID-19 vaccine. At the level of the study: The study pooled second doses at about 4 or about 12 weeks.

As regards this clone: Its antigen is not identified.

Method: immunoSEQ multiplex PCR; TCRdb's copy keeps in-frame clones and lacks some. The sample consists of 120,000 or so clones, 65% to 85% of them appearing once. The study, taken as a whole, reports: Females made up more of the donors, who were largely white British, and clonal diversity may have come out too low. Vaccination with two AZD1222 doses was followed by a rise in Spike-specific TCR breadth and depth.

V dropped 2 bases and J dropped 5 bases, with 15 bases sitting between them. The CDR3 loop spans 15 amino acids. The V gene's germline CDR1 is SGHTA and CDR2 FQGNSA. The TCR originated in an adult in good health. This material consisted of peripheral blood, taken on day 0 of AZD1222 vaccination. The chain uses TRBV7-2 and TRBJ2-5; D not resolved. The CDR3 reads CASSLTRPSTETQYF. The DNA of the CDR3 is TGTGCCAGCAGCTTAACCCGTCCTAGTACTGAGACCCAGTACTTC.